This T cell receptor (beta chain) appears in the sequencing data of a study of blood T cells in healthy people across ages. This clonotype was seen a handful of times. Its antigen remains unidentified. Then a second PCR, running about 6 to 12 cycles, was carried out with a sample-barcoded 5' primer and a J-beta primer mix. A single record per CDR3 protein comes from TCRdb applying MiXCR to the 5' RACE reads. This repertoire shows about 2 million distinct CDR3 sequences, 49% found once; its top ten account for less than 2.5%. General observations from the study: Compared with aged donors, long-lived donors showed fewer expanded clones, suggesting selection. Diversity was estimated from one million T cells, and these estimates were considered underestimates.

The CDR3 is made up of 16 amino acids. Germline loops: CDR1 SGHVS, CDR2 FQNEAQ. The chain links TRBV7-8 to TRBJ2-7, with TRBD2 identical over 11 bases. The DNA end is more similar to TRBJ2-5, so the J call may be wrong. The TCR originated in a woman aged 40 to 50 in good health. Sample: blood. The CDR3 here is CASSFAGSSGGETQYF. As DNA, the CDR3 is TGTGCCAGCAGCTTTGCCGGATCTAGCGGGGGGGAGACCCAGTACTTC.